The 14 T cell receptor beta chains below all came from one sample that was sequenced in a study of CD8 T cells in Susac syndrome. After extraction with the RNeasy kit, roughly 0.5 to 1 ug of the RNA was reverse transcribed using random hexamers. A single record per CDR3 protein comes from TCRdb applying MiXCR to the immunoSEQ multiplex PCR reads. Among 200,000 to 250,000 distinct CDR3 sequences listed, about 94% were seen once. The sequenced sample was CD4+ T cells from PBMCs. The source is a human donor with multiple sclerosis.

This chain joins TRBV9 and TRBJ2-2; perhaps TRBD2 as D (6 bases). CDR3 length equals 15 residues. Per the germline V gene, CDR1 is SGDLS and CDR2 is YYNGEE. Trimming shortened V by 5 bases and J by 5 bases, and 16 bases separated the two germline ends. The CDR3 region has the DNA TGTGCCAGCAGTCGGGACTCCCTGAGGACCGGGGAGCTGTTTTTT. Translating it yields CASSRDSLRTGELFF.

The chain uses TRBV11-2 and TRBJ2-7, with 13 nucleotides matching TRBD2. J lost 4 bases, V lost 5 bases, and 11 bases had no gene match. In germline, CDR1 is SGHAT, CDR2 FQNNGV. The CDR3 consists of 17 residues. CDR3 sequence (DNA): TGTGCCAGCAGCGGACTAGCGGGGGTCTCAGGGTTATACGAGCAGTACTTC. As protein: CASSGLAGVSGLYEQYF.

The chain uses TRBV29-1 and TRBJ2-1, with 7 positions matching TRBD1. Per the germline V gene, CDR1 is SQVTM and CDR2 is ANQGSEA. The CDR3 consists of 12 residues. The V segment lost 4 bases and the J segment 10 bases; nucleotides outside the gene matches: 7. CDR3 sequence (DNA): TGCAGCGTTGGTAAGGGGGCGAGGGAGCAGTTCTTC. Translation gives CSVGKGAREQFF.

The chain carries TRBV4-2 and TRBJ1-5; D is undetermined. CDR1 is LGHNA, CDR2 YNFKEQ, per germline. V shed 1 base and J shed 5 bases, with 9 bases lying between them. The CDR3 contains 14 residues. The CDR3 DNA follows: TGTGCCAGCAGCCAAGGACCGACCTATCAGCCCCAGCATTTT. Protein product: CASSQGPTYQPQHF.

The chain links TRBV27 to TRBJ1-1, with D possibly being TRBD1 (5 bases). V lost 5 bases and J lost 5, with 15 bases in between. Per germline, CDR1 MNHEY and CDR2 SMNVEV (reference sequence). This CDR3 has 14 amino acids. The DNA of the CDR3 is TGTGCCAGCAGTCCTGGGGCGGAGAGGACTGAAGCTTTCTTT. Translation gives CASSPGAERTEAFF.

The rearrangement joins TRBV19 to TRBJ2-7, with D tentatively TRBD2 (6 bases). This CDR3 contains 13 residues. CDR1 and CDR2 from the germline V gene are LNHDA and SQIVND (reference sequence). Trimming cost V 4 bases and J 5 bases, with 12 bases left between them. The CDR3 region is CASSKGGYHEQYF. The CDR3 nucleotides read TGTGCCAGTAGTAAGGGAGGCTACCACGAGCAGTACTTC.

The chain couples TRBV3-1 to TRBJ1-3; no firm D call. Trimming stripped 0 bases from V and 10 bases from J, with 16 bases between. CDR1 and CDR2 from the germline V gene are LGHDT and YNNKEL (reference sequence). There are 15 residues in the CDR3. DNA for the CDR3: TGTGCCAGCAGCCAAGATAAGAACAGCGGTTTAACCATATATTTT. Protein: CASSQDKNSGLTIYF.

The chain employs TRBV29-1 and TRBJ1-1; D gene uncertain. The germline CDR1 and CDR2 sequences are SQVTM and ANQGSEA. The CDR3 contains 13 residues. V lost 0 bases to trimming and J lost 3 bases, with 8 bases between them. In nucleotides, the CDR3 is TGCAGCGTTGAAGATTATGGAGACACTGAAGCTTTCTTT. Its protein product is CSVEDYGDTEAFF.

The chain uses TRBV2 and TRBJ2-7, with no clear D. The ends were cut back, 6 bases at V and 3 bases at J, with 12 bases in the middle. Germline V gene lookup returns CDR1 SNHLY and CDR2 FYNNEI. CDR3 size: 13 residues. The CDR3 loop is CASSLGYNYEQYV. The CDR3 DNA sequence: TGTGCCAGCAGCTTGGGCTACAACTACGAGCAGTACGTC.

This clonotype was counted a few times. The rearrangement uses TRBV5-1 and TRBJ2-7; D call uncertain. This CDR3 spans 12 amino acids. The germline V gene encodes CDR1 SGHRS and CDR2 YFSETQ. The V end lost 7 bases, the J end lost 0 bases, and 8 bases lay between the germline ends. The CDR3 loop reads CASGEPSYEQYF. The CDR3 coding sequence is TGCGCCAGCGGCGAGCCCTCCTACGAGCAGTACTTC.

J is TRBJ2-4 and V is TRBV29-1; D might be TRBD1 or TRBD2, each matching 5 bases. The germline V and J ends were trimmed by 2 bases and 9 bases, with 11 bases remaining between them. The germline gives CDR1 SQVTM, CDR2 ANQGSEA. This CDR3 comprises 12 residues. In nucleotides, the CDR3 is TGCAGCGTTGAACCCCCTGGGGGCATTCAGTACTTC. Its protein product is CSVEPPGGIQYF.

The chain employs TRBV19 and TRBJ2-7; D may be TRBD2 (6 bases). CDR3 size: 13 residues. Germline loops: CDR1 LNHDA, CDR2 SQIVND (reference sequence). Trimming stripped 3 bases from V and 3 bases from J, with 9 bases between. The CDR3 spells CASSIGGGYEQYV. CDR3 DNA sequence: TGTGCCAGTAGTATTGGGGGAGGCTACGAGCAGTACGTC.

The V call is TRBV11-2, the J call TRBJ2-7; 7 bases are a match to TRBD2. Germline V gene data show CDR1 as SGHAT and CDR2 as FQNNGV. J gave up 3 bases and V 1 base, and 6 bases lay outside the gene matches. The CDR3 is 15 amino acids. The CDR3 here is CASSLVPGTNYEQYF. The CDR3 DNA is TGTGCCAGCAGCTTAGTTCCAGGGACTAACTACGAGCAGTACTTC.

V gene TRBV6-1 combines with J gene TRBJ1-1; possibly TRBD1 for D (5 bases). CDR1 and CDR2 from the germline V gene are MNHNS and SASEGT. The CDR3 is 14 amino acids. The germline V and J ends were trimmed by 5 bases and 6 bases, with 16 bases remaining between them. CDR3 residues: CASSLPGTNAEAFF. Written as DNA, the CDR3 is TGTGCCAGCAGTCTCCCTGGGACTAACGCTGAAGCTTTCTTT.